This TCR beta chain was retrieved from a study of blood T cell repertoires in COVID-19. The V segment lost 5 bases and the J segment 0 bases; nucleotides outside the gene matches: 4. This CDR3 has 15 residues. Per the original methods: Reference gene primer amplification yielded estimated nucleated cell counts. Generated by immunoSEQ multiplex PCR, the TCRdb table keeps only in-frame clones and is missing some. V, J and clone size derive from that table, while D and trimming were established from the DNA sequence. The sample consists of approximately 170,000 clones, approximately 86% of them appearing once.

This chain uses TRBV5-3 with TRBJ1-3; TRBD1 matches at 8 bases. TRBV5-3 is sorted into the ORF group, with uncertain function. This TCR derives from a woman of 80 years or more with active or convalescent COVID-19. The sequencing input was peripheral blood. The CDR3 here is CARRNRGSSGNTIYF. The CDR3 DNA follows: TGTGCCAGAAGGAACAGGGGGAGCTCTGGAAACACCATATATTTT.